One sample yielded the 16 T cell receptor beta chains listed below, sequenced in a study of blood T cells in healthy people across ages. Next came a second PCR, run for about 6 to 11 cycles, which used a sample-barcoded 5' primer along with a J-beta primer mix. TCRdb re-derived calls from the 5' RACE reads in MiXCR, one entry per CDR3 protein. The sample lists 1.4 million to 1.5 million distinct CDR3 sequences; roughly 40% were seen once. Sequenced sample: blood. These receptors all come from a woman aged 18-35 years in good health.

This clonotype was observed a handful of times. This chain uses TRBV12-3 or TRBV12-4 with TRBJ1-1; maybe TRBD1 (6 bases). The CDR3 runs to 17 residues. Trimming removed 4 bases from V and 5 bases from J, with 23 bases in between. CDR3 DNA sequence: TGTGCCAGCAGTTCCCAACCTCCCATGAGAGGGGGAACTGAAGCTTTCTTT. Translating it yields CASSSQPPMRGGTEAFF.

Written as DNA, the CDR3 is TGCAGTGCTGAGCCCGCAGGGGGCGCGGGAAACACCATATATTTT. This codes for CSAEPAGGAGNTIYF. V is TRBV20-1 and J is TRBJ1-3; 8 positions match TRBD1. CDR1 and CDR2 from the germline V gene are DFQATT and SNEGSKA (reference sequence). Trimming at V came to 5 bases and at J to 4 bases, leaving 10 bases not matched to a gene. CDR3 length: 15 amino acids.

The chain links TRBV12-3 or TRBV12-4 to TRBJ2-1; D is undetermined. The length of the CDR3 is 13 residues. Trimming took 7 bases from V and 0 from J, leaving 7 bases between them. CDR3 bases: TGTGCCAGCAAGACGAGCTCCTACAATGAGCAGTTCTTC. It translates to CASKTSSYNEQFF.

This clonotype was counted a few times. V usage is TRBV12-5 and J usage is TRBJ2-3; D assignment may be TRBD1 or TRBD2 (6 bases each). The CDR3 runs to 19 residues. Germline CDR1 and CDR2: LGHNT and FRNRAP. V was trimmed by 0 bases and J by 2 bases, leaving 21 bases between them. CDR3 nucleotide sequence: TGTGCTAGTGGTTTGGTATTCAAGGGGGAACTAGCTCTCACAGATACGCAGTATTTT. Translation: CASGLVFKGELALTDTQYF. The full variable domain, completed using reference TRBV12-5 and TRBJ2-3, is DARVTQTPRHKVTEMGQEVTMRCQPILGHNTVFWYRQTMMQGLELLAYFRNRAPLDDSGMPKDRFSAEMPDATLATLKIQPSEPRDSAVYFCASGLVFKGELALTDTQYFGPGTRLTVL.

The V call is TRBV20-1, the J call TRBJ2-7; 7 bases line up with TRBD1. After removal of 1 base from V and 6 bases from J, the junction contained 6 bases not matched to a gene. This CDR3 spans 13 amino acids. CDR1 and CDR2 (germline): DFQATT, SNEGSKA (reference sequence). For the CDR3, the DNA is TGCAGTGCTAGAGGGACAGGAGAGTTCGAGCAGTACTTC. It is translated as CSARGTGEFEQYF.

This clonotype came up a few times. The chain employs TRBV29-1 and TRBJ1-2, with D tentatively TRBD1 (6 bases). Per germline, CDR1 SQVTM and CDR2 ANQGSEA. CDR3 length: 14 amino acids. This CDR3 is CSVRPQGPRHGYTF. CDR3 bases: TGCAGTGTGAGACCACAGGGCCCTCGGCATGGCTACACCTTC.

This chain uses TRBV6-5 with TRBJ2-7, with D perhaps matching TRBD1 (6 bases). V was clipped by 7 bases and J by 0 bases, with 13 bases between them. The CDR3 extends over 14 amino acids. CDR1 MNHEY and CDR2 SVGAGI come from the germline V gene. The CDR3, as DNA: TGTGCCAGCACTCCAGGGGCTTACTCCTACGAGCAGTACTTC. Protein product: CASTPGAYSYEQYF.

The genes are TRBV6-4 and TRBJ2-7; D may be TRBD1 or TRBD2 (6 bases each). Trimming left V 7 bases short and J 7 bases short, with 17 bases between. The CDR3 is 13 residues long. CDR1 MRHNA and CDR2 SNTAGT come from the germline V gene. CDR3 nucleotide sequence: TGTGCCAGCACCGTAATGGGGGGCTATGAGCAGTACTTC. It specifies CASTVMGGYEQYF.

The chain joins TRBV20-1 to TRBJ2-7; unclear D gene. The DNA end is a closer match to TRBJ2-5, so the J assignment may be wrong. This CDR3 has 14 residues. Germline V gives CDR1 DFQATT, CDR2 SNEGSKA (reference sequence). This CDR3 reads CSARVLEAVETQYF. The CDR3 DNA is TGCAGTGCCCGCGTTCTAGAGGCCGTCGAGACCCAGTACTTC.

The chain has TRBV12-3 or TRBV12-4 and TRBJ2-1, with TRBD2 identical over 8 bases. After removal of 6 bases from V and 2 bases from J, the junction contained 6 bases not matched to a gene. The length of the CDR3 is 15 residues. The CDR3 here is CASRTGTRPYNEQFF. The CDR3 DNA sequence: TGTGCCAGCAGAACCGGGACTAGACCCTACAATGAGCAGTTCTTC.

The chain joins TRBV10-3 to TRBJ2-4; 7 bases are a match to TRBD2. The J call may be incorrect, as the DNA end agrees better with TRBJ2-7. The CDR3 totals 14 residues. In germline, CDR1 is ENHRY, CDR2 SYGVKD. CDR3 protein: CAISAGTTGYEQYF. CDR3 DNA sequence: TGTGCCATCAGTGCCGGGACTACTGGCTACGAGCAGTACTTC.

The gene calls are TRBV20-1 and TRBJ2-3; 8 bases map to TRBD2. V was clipped by 6 bases and J by 4 bases; unmatched bases: 15. CDR3 size: 16 residues. The V gene's germline CDR1 is DFQATT and CDR2 SNEGSKA (reference sequence). The CDR3 DNA follows: TGCAGTGCGGAGGGTAGCGGGAAGATAGGTTCAGATACGCAGTATTTT. Protein product: CSAEGSGKIGSDTQYF.

This clonotype was counted a single time. The J gene is TRBJ1-2, the V gene TRBV5-5; D gene ambiguous. Trimming cost V 1 base and J 5 bases, with 12 bases left between them. Germline V lookup: CDR1 SGHKS, CDR2 YYEKEE (reference sequence). The CDR3 runs 14 residues. The DNA for the CDR3 is TGTGCCAGCAGCTTGTACGGAGAATCGTATGGCTACACCTTC. Encoded protein: CASSLYGESYGYTF.

The chain combines TRBV2 with TRBJ2-3, with D perhaps matching TRBD2 (5 bases). This CDR3 region has 13 residues. Germline-derived CDR1 and CDR2 are SNHLY and FYNNEI. With 4 bases removed from V and 5 bases from J, the gap between germline ends came to 10 bases. The CDR3 DNA reads TGTGCCAGCAGTGGATTTGCGGGAGATACGCAGTATTTT. Residues: CASSGFAGDTQYF.

This chain links TRBV4-1 with TRBJ2-5, with unresolved D. Germline lookup yields CDR1 MGHRA and CDR2 YSYEKL. The CDR3 has 13 residues. The V end lost 0 bases, the J end lost 7 bases, and 9 bases lay between the germline ends. CDR3 coding DNA: TGCGCCAGCAGCCAAGATCCTACGAGGACCCAGTACTTC. The encoded protein is CASSQDPTRTQYF.

The chain employs TRBV29-1 and TRBJ1-2; maybe TRBD1 (5 bases). The V end lost 6 bases, the J end lost 0 bases, and 17 bases lay between the germline ends. Per the germline V gene, CDR1 is SQVTM and CDR2 is ANQGSEA. The length of the CDR3 is 15 residues. DNA for the CDR3: TGCAGCGTCCAGGGAAACATCAGAGCTAACTATGGCTACACCTTC. It is translated as CSVQGNIRANYGYTF.